This T cell receptor beta chain was captured in a study of Tregs in tolerant kidney transplant recipients. Recipients received nonmyeloablative bone marrow transplants from related graft donors, with transient mixed chimerism. CD4+CD25+CD127- Tregs, CD4+CD25- non-Tregs, CD4 and CD8 cells were sorted. On this clone itself: Its target is not known.

V gave up 7 bases and J gave up 10 bases, with 14 bases separating them. In germline, CDR1 is MGHDK, CDR2 SYGVNS. The CDR3 contains 13 residues. The assay was immunoSEQ multiplex PCR, and TCRdb's table has in-frame clones only and misses some. The table has roughly 64,000 clones, approximately 87% seen once. Study results and caveats: Activated donor B cell expansion appeared to reveal the most relevant donor-specific TCRbeta repertoire. The small number of patients limits these findings pending further validation. Nucleotide sequences could not be compared across some patients' samples due to primer changes.

J is TRBJ1-6 and V is TRBV25-1, with D possibly TRBD1 on 6 matching bases. This material consisted of CD4+ T cells from blood (PBMCs), taken 6 months after the transplant. The clonotype originates from a human patient who received a combined kidney and bone marrow transplant. Some T cells may possibly be graft donor cells. The CDR3 coding sequence is TGTGCCAGCAATCCACAGGGAGGGTCACCCCTCCACTTT. It encodes CASNPQGGSPLHF.